These 24 T cell receptor beta chains share one sample of origin, sequenced in a study of blood T cell repertoires in COVID-19. Here immunoSEQ multiplex PCR was the method, and the copy in TCRdb shows in-frame clones only, minus some. The sample lists 120,000 to 150,000 clones, approximately 86% occurring once. The sequenced sample consisted of PBMCs or T cells enriched from blood (not recorded which). These TCRs come from a middle-aged woman who had recovered from COVID-19.

This clone turned up a few times. This chain uses TRBV19 with TRBJ2-1; the D gene is possibly TRBD1 (6 bases). V lost 7 bases, J lost 0 bases, and 10 bases lay in between. The CDR3 consists of 14 residues. Germline loops: CDR1 LNHDA, CDR2 SQIVND (reference sequence). The CDR3 DNA reads TGTGCCAGTATCCAGGGGCCCTCCTACAATGAGCAGTTCTTC. Amino acids: CASIQGPSYNEQFF.

The V and J genes are TRBV30 and TRBJ1-6, with D hard to call. Trimming stripped 3 bases from V and 0 bases from J, with 12 bases between. This CDR3 spans 16 amino acids. Germline CDR1 and CDR2: GTSNPN and SVGIG (reference sequence). The DNA of the CDR3 is TGTGCCTGGAGCCGGGAAGGCGCCTCCTATAATTCACCCCTCCACTTT. Residues: CAWSREGASYNSPLHF. The full variable domain, its missing parts supplied by reference TRBV30 and TRBJ1-6, is SQTIHQWPATLVQPVGSPLSLECTVEGTSNPNLYWYRQAAGRGLQLLFYSVGIGQISSEVPQNLSASRPQDRQFILSSKKLLLSDSGFYLCAWSREGASYNSPLHFGNGTRLTVT.

The chain combines TRBV7-6 with TRBJ2-6; a possible D gene is TRBD2 (6 bases). Germline V gene data show CDR1 as SGHVS and CDR2 as FNYEAQ. Trimming removed 8 bases at V and 4 bases at J, with 15 bases between. The CDR3 is 15 amino acids. This chain's CDR3 is CASPWRGTGANVLTF. CDR3 nucleotide sequence: TGTGCCAGCCCCTGGCGGGGAACAGGGGCCAACGTCCTGACTTTC.

J is TRBJ2-7 and V is TRBV4-2; 7 bases fit TRBD2. The V gene's germline CDR1 is LGHNA and CDR2 YNFKEQ. The CDR3 runs to 15 residues. V shed 0 bases, J shed 0 bases, and the junction held 2 bases outside the gene matches. In nucleotides, the CDR3 is TGTGCCAGCAGCCAAGAGGCTAGCGGCTCCTACGAGCAGTACTTC. Its protein product is CASSQEASGSYEQYF.

The sample holds one count of this clone. V and J are TRBV19 and TRBJ2-1, with a weak D call TRBD2 (7 bases). CDR3 length equals 16 residues. Between the trimmed V and J ends, which lost 6 bases and 0 bases, there was a span of 15 bases. Germline CDR1 LNHDA, CDR2 SQIVND (reference sequence). In DNA form, the CDR3 reads TGTGCCAGTAGAAACAGGGAGGGCATCTCCTACAATGAGCAGTTCTTC. This gives the protein CASRNREGISYNEQFF.

This clone was recorded only once. The chain combines TRBV3-1 (or the pseudogene TRBV3-2) with TRBJ1-2, with D uncertain. The germline gives CDR1 LGHDT, CDR2 YNNKEL (reference sequence). Trimming removed 2 bases at V and 8 bases at J, with 15 bases between. The CDR3 covers 14 residues. This CDR3 reads CASSQMPRSWGYTF. For the CDR3, the DNA is TGTGCCAGCAGCCAAATGCCTCGGTCGTGGGGCTACACCTTC.

The V call is TRBV7-9, the J call TRBJ2-5; 7 bases line up with TRBD1. The CDR3 sequence is 14 residues long. V was clipped by 5 bases and J by 5 bases; unmatched bases: 8. The germline V gene has CDR1 SEHNR and CDR2 FQNEAQ (reference sequence). The DNA of the CDR3 is TGTGCCAGCAGCGTCACAGGGGCCCTGGAGACCCAGTACTTC. Amino acids: CASSVTGALETQYF.

V gene TRBV6-6 combines with J gene TRBJ1-1; tentatively, D is TRBD1 (6 bases). The CDR3 is 13 amino acids. Germline V CDR1 and CDR2: MNHNY, SVGAGI (reference sequence). Trimming stripped 6 bases from V and 4 bases from J, with 12 bases between. In DNA, the CDR3 is TGTGCCAGCAGCCAAGGGGGACGCACTGAAGCTTTCTTT. Translation gives CASSQGGRTEAFF.

The genes are TRBV19 and TRBJ2-1, with TRBD1 matching over 9 bases. Germline trimming cut 5 bases from V and 6 bases from J; bases unmatched to any gene: 8. This CDR3 has 15 amino acids. Germline loops: CDR1 LNHDA, CDR2 SQIVND (reference sequence). CDR3 bases: TGTGCCAGTAGTGCCCACAGGGGGCCGGGCAATGAGCAGTTCTTC. The encoded protein is CASSAHRGPGNEQFF.

The rearrangement links TRBV30 to TRBJ2-4; possible D gene TRBD1, 5 bases. The germline V gene encodes CDR1 GTSNPN and CDR2 SVGIG (reference sequence). The CDR3 loop spans 13 amino acids. V lost 8 bases and J lost 1, with 12 bases in between. The CDR3 protein is CALGAGAKNIQYF. In DNA form, the CDR3 reads TGTGCCCTGGGCGCAGGGGCCAAAAACATTCAGTACTTC.

The gene calls are TRBV18 and TRBJ2-7; D is ambiguous. Germline CDR1 KGHSH, CDR2 LQKENI. The CDR3 is 13 amino acids. V lost 2 bases to trimming and J lost 4 bases, with 9 bases between them. This chain's CDR3 is CASSPSDLYEQYF. The DNA for the CDR3 is TGTGCCAGCTCACCATCAGACTTGTACGAGCAGTACTTC.

V is TRBV5-6 and J is TRBJ2-1; D unresolved. The CDR3 length is 11 residues. V dropped 4 bases and J dropped 9 bases, with 8 bases sitting between them. CDR1 SGHDT and CDR2 YYEEEE come from the germline V gene. CDR3 sequence reads: CASSAVREQFF. CDR3 coding DNA: TGTGCCAGCAGCGCAGTCCGTGAGCAGTTCTTC.

V usage is TRBV5-1 and J usage is TRBJ2-1, with D possibly TRBD2 on 6 matching bases. Per germline, CDR1 SGHRS and CDR2 YFSETQ. Trimming removed 0 bases at V and 6 bases at J, with 13 bases between. CDR3 length: 15 amino acids. The CDR3, as DNA: TGCGCCAGCAGCTTGGCCGGGACTCTCCTCAATGAGCAGTTCTTC. It specifies CASSLAGTLLNEQFF.

V usage is TRBV5-8 and J usage is TRBJ2-1; TRBD2 is a possible D gene (6 bases). From germline, CDR1 is SGHTS and CDR2 YDEGEE. Trimming removed 3 bases at V and 4 bases at J, with 11 bases between. This CDR3 contains 14 residues. CDR3 nucleotide sequence: TGTGCCAGCAGCTGGGGACTGAGATACAATGAGCAGTTCTTC. Its translation: CASSWGLRYNEQFF.

This chain uses TRBV19 with TRBJ1-6; TRBD1 agrees at 7 bases. The junction had 11 bases not matched to a gene; V was cut back by 5 bases and J by 10 bases. Germline lookup yields CDR1 LNHDA and CDR2 SQIVND (reference sequence). The CDR3 is made up of 15 amino acids. In DNA, the CDR3 is TGTGCCAGTAGTCCGCTGACAGGGAGAGGATCACCCCTCCACTTT. As protein: CASSPLTGRGSPLHF.

This chain uses TRBV5-1 with TRBJ2-3, with D possibly TRBD2 on 6 matching bases. V dropped 3 bases and J dropped 0 bases, with 17 bases sitting between them. The CDR3 has 17 residues. Germline CDR1 SGHRS, CDR2 YFSETQ. The DNA of the CDR3 is TGCGCCAGCAGCTACACCGCGTTGGGACTTAGCACAGATACGCAGTATTTT. This codes for CASSYTALGLSTDTQYF.

The V and J genes are TRBV7-2 and TRBJ1-5; possible D gene TRBD1, 6 bases. The germline gives CDR1 SGHTA, CDR2 FQGNSA. This CDR3 is built from 17 residues. V gave up 3 bases and J gave up 1 base, with 16 bases separating them. CDR3: CASSFPKGEGSNQPQHF. The CDR3 coding sequence is TGTGCCAGCAGCTTTCCGAAGGGGGAGGGGAGCAATCAGCCCCAGCATTTT.

The chain carries TRBV18 and TRBJ1-5; the D is unclear. Germline V lookup: CDR1 KGHSH, CDR2 LQKENI. Trimming took off 5 bases at V and 5 bases at J, with 7 bases between the two ends. This CDR3 contains 12 residues. Written as DNA, the CDR3 is TGTGCCAGCTCATCAAATGATCAGCCCCAGCATTTT. Protein product: CASSSNDQPQHF.

The chain combines TRBV18 with TRBJ1-1; D unresolved. V was shortened by 1 base and J by 1 base, with 10 bases between the two germline ends. Germline CDR1 KGHSH, CDR2 LQKENI. The CDR3 is 15 residues long. The CDR3 sequence is CASSPQAQRNTEAFF. CDR3 in DNA: TGTGCCAGCTCACCACAGGCACAGAGGAACACTGAAGCTTTCTTT.

The rearrangement links TRBV4-1 to TRBJ2-5; D uncertain. Germline V gives CDR1 MGHRA, CDR2 YSYEKL. The V gene lost 4 bases and the J gene lost 5 bases, with 11 bases spanning the gap. The CDR3 extends over 13 amino acids. The CDR3 reads CASSRPSGETQYF. Written as DNA, the CDR3 is TGCGCCAGCAGCCGGCCCTCCGGGGAGACCCAGTACTTC.

V is TRBV2 and J is TRBJ1-2; D perhaps matches TRBD1 (6 bases). This CDR3 is built from 15 residues. The V end lost 0 bases, the J end lost 6 bases, and 14 bases lay between the germline ends. The germline gives CDR1 SNHLY, CDR2 FYNNEI. The CDR3 is CASSEALVRGHGYTF. The CDR3 DNA reads as TGTGCCAGCAGTGAAGCGCTTGTCAGGGGCCATGGCTACACCTTC.

The CDR3 here is CASSQDIQGSGNTIYF. The CDR3 DNA sequence: TGTGCCAGCAGCCAAGACATTCAGGGGTCTGGAAACACCATATATTTT. The chain has TRBV4-2 and TRBJ1-3; possibly TRBD1 for D (6 bases). The CDR3 consists of 16 residues. V lost 0 bases and J lost 1, with 10 bases in between. Looked up from germline, CDR1 is LGHNA and CDR2 is YNFKEQ.

The V gene is TRBV3-1 (or the pseudogene TRBV3-2), the J gene TRBJ1-3, with D perhaps TRBD1 (6 bases). Germline assignment: CDR1 LGHDT and CDR2 YNNKEL (reference sequence). The germline V and J ends were trimmed by 2 bases and 2 bases, with 10 bases remaining between them. The CDR3 extends over 15 amino acids. Here the CDR3 reads CASSQLTGTGNTIYF. Written as DNA, the CDR3 is TGTGCCAGCAGCCAACTCACAGGGACTGGAAACACCATATATTTT.

The chain links TRBV7-2 to TRBJ2-1; 10 nucleotides agree with TRBD2. This CDR3 contains 15 residues. Looked up from germline, CDR1 is SGHTA and CDR2 is FQGNSA. Germline trimming cut 2 bases from V and 3 bases from J; bases unmatched to any gene: 1. As DNA, the CDR3 is TGTGCCAGCAGCTTATTAGCGGGGGGCTACAATGAGCAGTTCTTC. It is translated as CASSLLAGGYNEQFF. Full variable domain (missing parts from reference TRBV7-2 and TRBJ2-1): GAGVSQSPSNKVTEKGKDVELRCDPISGHTALYWYRQSLGQGLEFLIYFQGNSAPDKSGLPSDRFSAERTGGSVSTLTIQRTQQEDSAVYLCASSLLAGGYNEQFFGPGTRLTVL.